Listed below are T cell receptor beta chains from one sample, sequenced in a study of CD8 T cells in Susac syndrome. TCRdb reprocessed the immunoSEQ multiplex PCR reads with MiXCR, giving one entry per CDR3 protein. The repertoire includes about 120,000 distinct CDR3 sequences, over 90% of them detected once, and about 0.15% sits in the top ten. The sequencing sample was made of CD4+ T cells from PBMCs. These receptor sequences come from a human donor in good health. CDR3s include the opening cysteine and the closing phenylalanine or tryptophan. Each record gives: clone size, V gene, D gene, J gene, CDR3 DNA, CDR3 protein. The D gene is left open where the match is weak. The size field is filled for only some rows; it gives once, few, many or a size class.

once	TRBV9	TRBD1	TRBJ2-6	TGTGCCAGCAGCGATTTTCAGTCTGGGGACAGGGTTCGGTCTGGGGCCAACGTCCTGACTTTC	CASSDFQSGDRVRSGANVLTF
-	TRBV29-1	-	TRBJ1-2	TGCAGCGTTGAGATCCGGTACGGCTACACCTTC	CSVEIRYGYTF
-	TRBV9	-	TRBJ2-3	TGTGCCAGCAGCGAGAGGGGGAGAGGCTTTCAATCCACAGATACGCAGTATTTT	CASSERGRGFQSTDTQYF
-	TRBV19	-	TRBJ2-7	TGTGCCAGTAGTATTAGCGCAAGCTCCTACGAGCAGTACTTC	CASSISASSYEQYF
-	TRBV15	-	TRBJ1-1	TGTGCCACCAGCAGAGATAGGGCGGAGAACACTGAAGCTTTCTTT	CATSRDRAENTEAFF
-	TRBV9	TRBD2	TRBJ2-1	TGTGCCAGCAGCCCTAATAGCGGGGGCTGGACCTACAATGAGCAGTTCTTC	CASSPNSGGWTYNEQFF
-	TRBV4-2	TRBD2	TRBJ2-1	TGTGCCAGCAGCCAATCGATAGCGGGAGGGCCTAACAATGAGCAGTTCTTC	CASSQSIAGGPNNEQFF
-	TRBV7-3	-	TRBJ2-3	TGTGCCAGCTGCCTCGGGGGTAAAGATACGCAGTATTTT	CASCLGGKDTQYF
-	TRBV7-6	TRBD1	TRBJ1-4	TGTGCCAGCAGCTACCAGACAGGGAATACTAATGAAAAACTGTTTTTT	CASSYQTGNTNEKLFF
-	TRBV12-3/TRBV12-4	-	TRBJ1-1	TGTGCCAGTAGCGGGACTGAAGCTTTCTTT	CASSGTEAFF
-	TRBV6-6	-	TRBJ2-1	TGTGCCAGCAGTCGATCAGGATACAATGAGCAGTTCTTC	CASSRSGYNEQFF
-	TRBV5-6	-	TRBJ1-5	TGTGCCAGCAGCTTCTATAGCAATCAGCCCCAGCATTTT	CASSFYSNQPQHF
-	TRBV7-6	-	TRBJ1-1	TGTGCCAGCAGCTTAAAAGGGTCAGCCGAAGCTTTCTTT	CASSLKGSAEAFF
-	TRBV18	-	TRBJ1-3	TGTGCCAGCGCCCTACAGGCTACTGCTGGAAACACCATATATTTT	CASALQATAGNTIYF
-	TRBV6-2/TRBV6-3	TRBD2	TRBJ2-7	TGTGCCAGCAGTGAGGGAGGGGTCCGCTACGAGCAGTACTTC	CASSEGGVRYEQYF
-	TRBV5-4	-	TRBJ2-2	TGTGCCAGCAGCTTAAGGAGAACCGGGGAGCTGTTTTTT	CASSLRRTGELFF
-	TRBV7-7	-	TRBJ2-1	TGTGCTAGCAGCCGGGACGAGGGTGAGCAGTTCTTC	CASSRDEGEQFF
once	TRBV9	-	TRBJ2-1	TGTGCCAGCAGCGTACAGACCGGTTCGGGGCACAATGAGCAGTTCTTC	CASSVQTGSGHNEQFF
-	TRBV7-2	-	TRBJ2-7	TGTGCCAGCAGCTATACTCCGGGGTACCTGATTTACGAGCAGTACTTC	CASSYTPGYLIYEQYF
-	TRBV12-3/TRBV12-4	-	TRBJ1-4	TGTGCCAGCAGTCGACAGGACGGAAATGAAAAACTGTTTTTT	CASSRQDGNEKLFF
-	TRBV4-3	-	TRBJ1-5	TGCGCCAGCAGCCAAGACGCAAGTGAGATGAATAGCAATCAGCCCCAGCATTTT	CASSQDASEMNSNQPQHF
-	TRBV2	-	TRBJ1-2	TGTGCCAGCTTAGAGGGGCTGGGGGATGGCTACACCTTC	CASLEGLGDGYTF
-	TRBV12-5	-	TRBJ1-2	TGTGCTAGTGGTTCTGGGGGTCGTGGCTACACCTTC	CASGSGGRGYTF
-	TRBV6-1	TRBD1	TRBJ1-6	TGTGCCAGCAGTCGGACAGGGAGCTCCTATAATTCACCCCTCCACTTT	CASSRTGSSYNSPLHF
-	TRBV5-1	TRBD2	TRBJ2-1	TGCGCCAGCAGCTTGGATGCGGGGGGGTTCCACAATGAGCAGTTCTTC	CASSLDAGGFHNEQFF
-	TRBV7-9	-	TRBJ2-2	TGTGCCAGCAGTCATGGACAGATACTCACCGGGGAGCTGTTTTTT	CASSHGQILTGELFF
-	TRBV7-9	-	TRBJ2-3	TGTGCCAGCAGACTCAGCCCAGATACGCAGTATTTT	CASRLSPDTQYF
-	TRBV20-1	-	TRBJ1-2	TGCAGTGCCCTGATGGCAAGCTTTTCTGGCTACACCTTC	CSALMASFSGYTF
-	TRBV25-1	TRBD1	TRBJ1-3	TGTGCCAGCAGGGGACAGGGTTACTCTGGAAACACCATATATTTT	CASRGQGYSGNTIYF
-	TRBV20-1	-	TRBJ2-7	TGCAGTGCTAGCTCAGAAGTCCTTCCCTACGAGCAGTACTTC	CSASSEVLPYEQYF
-	TRBV20-1	-	TRBJ2-7	TGCAGTGCTAGGTCGGGGATGGGCGCGTACGAGCAGTACTTC	CSARSGMGAYEQYF
-	TRBV29-1	-	TRBJ2-5	TGCAGCGTCCAGGCCCCAGCAGAGACCCAGTACTTC	CSVQAPAETQYF
-	TRBV6-2/TRBV6-3	-	TRBJ1-2	TGTGCCAGCAGCCCCGGGCAGGGGATTGGCGGCTACACCTTC	CASSPGQGIGGYTF
-	TRBV20-1	-	TRBJ2-7	TGCAGTGCTAGAGATAATTTAAGGGCAGGGTCGGGCGAGCAGTACTTC	CSARDNLRAGSGEQYF
-	TRBV6-2/TRBV6-3	-	TRBJ1-1	TGTGCCAGCAGTTATTCGGCGGCAGCTAACACTGAAGCTTTCTTT	CASSYSAAANTEAFF
-	TRBV5-1	-	TRBJ2-5	TGCGCCAGCAGCTTGGGGGGGGCAAAGCACCAAGAGACCCAGTACTTC	CASSLGGAKHQETQYF
-	TRBV9	TRBD2	TRBJ2-2	TGTGCCAGCAGCCCTCTAGCGGGAGTCCCCGGGGAGCTGTTTTTT	CASSPLAGVPGELFF
-	TRBV7-2	-	TRBJ2-4	TGTGCCAGCAGTCGAGAGGGGCAGGGGCTCTCTTTGGCCAAAAACATTCAGTACTTC	CASSREGQGLSLAKNIQYF
-	TRBV29-1	-	TRBJ2-7	TGCAGCGGGGGGGCAGGGGACGAGCAGTACTTC	CSGGAGDEQYF
-	TRBV5-8	-	TRBJ2-5	TGTGCCAGCAGCTTGGGCCGCTTTGGACCTGGGACCCAGTACTTC	CASSLGRFGPGTQYF
-	TRBV18	-	TRBJ1-2	TGTGCCAGCTCACCACAAGACACTAACTATGGCTACACCTTC	CASSPQDTNYGYTF
-	TRBV19	-	TRBJ1-1	TGTGCCAGTAGTCCCCGCTTAACAAGTGAAGCTTTCTTT	CASSPRLTSEAFF
-	TRBV29-1	TRBD1	TRBJ1-2	TGCAGCGTCGGCCGGGACAGGGATGGCTACACCTTC	CSVGRDRDGYTF
-	TRBV5-1	-	TRBJ1-1	TGCGCCAGCAGTCTACAGGGTCAGGGCACTGAAGCTTTCTTT	CASSLQGQGTEAFF
-	TRBV29-1	-	TRBJ2-7	TGCAGCGTTGTAGGGCTCTACGAGCAGTACTTC	CSVVGLYEQYF
-	TRBV14	-	TRBJ2-2	TGTGCCAGCAGCCAAGATTTCAGGACTCCGCGGTTAACCGGGGAGCTGTTTTTT	CASSQDFRTPRLTGELFF
-	TRBV3-1	-	TRBJ1-4	TGTGCCAGCAGCCAAGTCTTAGTATCGTCAACTAATGAAAAACTGTTTTTT	CASSQVLVSSTNEKLFF
-	TRBV7-2	-	TRBJ1-1	TGTGCCAGCAGCTTAGATGACCCAGTAGTGATGAGCACTGAACCTTTCTTT	CASSLDDPVVMSTEPFF
few	TRBV20-1	TRBD1	TRBJ2-7	TGCAGTGCTAGAGCGCCCGGAACAGGGGGTCTCTGGTATCTTGGCGAGCAGTACTTC	CSARAPGTGGLWYLGEQYF
-	TRBV2	-	TRBJ1-2	TGTGCCAGCAGTGAAATGAGGACAACAGTGGGCTACACCTTC	CASSEMRTTVGYTF
-	TRBV30	-	TRBJ2-5	TGTGCCTGGGGAGTGGAGACCCAGTACTTC	CAWGVETQYF
-	TRBV5-1	-	TRBJ2-7	TGCGCCAGCAGCTTTGGCTACGAGCAGTACTTC	CASSFGYEQYF
-	TRBV4-3	-	TRBJ1-1	TGCGCCAGCAGCCAAGATGGGCCCAGGGGAAGGTATACTGAAGCTTTCTTT	CASSQDGPRGRYTEAFF
-	TRBV20-1	-	TRBJ1-1	TGCAGTGCTAGACCCCAAGTCGGAGAAGCTTTCTTT	CSARPQVGEAFF
-	TRBV7-8	TRBD1	TRBJ2-5	TGTGCCAGCAGCTCGGGACAGGGGGGGACCCAGTACTTC	CASSSGQGGTQYF